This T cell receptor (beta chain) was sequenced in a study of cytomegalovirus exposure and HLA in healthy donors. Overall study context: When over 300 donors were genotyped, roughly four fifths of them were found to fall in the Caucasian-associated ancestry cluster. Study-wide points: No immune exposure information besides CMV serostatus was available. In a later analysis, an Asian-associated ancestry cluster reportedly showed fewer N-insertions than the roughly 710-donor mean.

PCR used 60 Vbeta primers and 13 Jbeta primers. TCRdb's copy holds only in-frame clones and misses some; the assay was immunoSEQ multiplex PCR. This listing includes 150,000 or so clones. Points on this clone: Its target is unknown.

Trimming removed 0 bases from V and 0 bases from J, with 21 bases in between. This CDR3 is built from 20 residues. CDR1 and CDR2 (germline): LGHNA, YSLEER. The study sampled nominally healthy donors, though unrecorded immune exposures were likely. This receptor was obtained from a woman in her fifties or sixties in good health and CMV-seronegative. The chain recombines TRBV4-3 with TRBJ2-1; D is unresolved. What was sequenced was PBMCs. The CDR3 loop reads CASSQDNLPTTESSYNEQFF. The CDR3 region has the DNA TGCGCCAGCAGCCAAGATAATCTCCCAACTACCGAGAGCTCCTACAATGAGCAGTTCTTC.